This TCR beta chain came from a study of T cells after yellow fever vaccination. Regarding the study as a whole: A small proportion of clonotypes was detected in both the CD4 and CD8 compartments.

A note on this clonotype: Its antigen is currently unknown.

The CDR3 runs to 17 residues. The ends lost 1 base at V and 5 bases at J; junction bases unmatched: 12. The germline gives CDR1 SEHNR, CDR2 FQNEAQ (reference sequence). Using its own MiXCR run on the 5' RACE reads, TCRdb lists one record per CDR3 protein. This table holds approximately 110,000 distinct CDR3 sequences, more than 6.5% found once. The clonotype comes from a man younger than 30 who received the YFV17D yellow fever vaccine. V is TRBV7-9 and J is TRBJ2-7; 9 positions match TRBD1. This material consisted of CD4+ T cells sorted from PBMCs, taken approximately 11 days after the first yellow fever vaccination. The CDR3 coding sequence is TGTGCCAGCAGCTTAGTCGCGGGACAGGGAAACGTCGACGAGCAGTACTTC. It translates to CASSLVAGQGNVDEQYF.